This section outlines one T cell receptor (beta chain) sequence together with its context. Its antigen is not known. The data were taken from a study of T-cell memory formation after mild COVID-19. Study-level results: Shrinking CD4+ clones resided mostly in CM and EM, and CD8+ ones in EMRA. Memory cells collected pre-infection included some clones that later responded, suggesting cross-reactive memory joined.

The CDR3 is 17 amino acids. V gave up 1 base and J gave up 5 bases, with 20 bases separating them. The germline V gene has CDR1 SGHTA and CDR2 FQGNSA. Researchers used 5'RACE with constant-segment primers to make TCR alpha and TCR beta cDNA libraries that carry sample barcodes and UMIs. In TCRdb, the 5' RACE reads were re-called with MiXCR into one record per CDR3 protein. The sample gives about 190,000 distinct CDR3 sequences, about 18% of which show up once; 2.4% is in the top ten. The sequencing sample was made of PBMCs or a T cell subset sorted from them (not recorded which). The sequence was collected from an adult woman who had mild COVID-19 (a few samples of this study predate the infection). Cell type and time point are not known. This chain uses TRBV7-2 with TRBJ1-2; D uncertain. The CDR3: CASSLGALSGSGYGYTF. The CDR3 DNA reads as TGTGCCAGCAGCTTAGGCGCTCTTTCCGGGTCTGGGTATGGCTACACCTTC.